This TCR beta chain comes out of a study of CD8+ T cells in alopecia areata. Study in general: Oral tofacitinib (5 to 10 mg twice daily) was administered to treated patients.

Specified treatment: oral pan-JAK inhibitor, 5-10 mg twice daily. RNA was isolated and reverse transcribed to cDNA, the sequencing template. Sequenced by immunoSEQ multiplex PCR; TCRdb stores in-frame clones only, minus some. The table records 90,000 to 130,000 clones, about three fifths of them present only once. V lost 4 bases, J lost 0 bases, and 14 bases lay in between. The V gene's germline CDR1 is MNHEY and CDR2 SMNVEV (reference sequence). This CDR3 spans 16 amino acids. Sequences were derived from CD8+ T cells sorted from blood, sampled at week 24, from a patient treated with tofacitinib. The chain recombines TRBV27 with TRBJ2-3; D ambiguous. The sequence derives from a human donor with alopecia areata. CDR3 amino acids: CASSWYLSTSTDTQYF. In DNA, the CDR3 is TGTGCCAGCAGTTGGTATCTCAGTACTAGCACAGATACGCAGTATTTT.